Included here is one T cell receptor (beta chain) sequence, with context. The antigen remains undetermined. Since the CDR3 does not end with the conserved phenylalanine or tryptophan, this likely comes from a read error. The investigators amplified TCR beta CDR3 regions from RNA transcripts. Carried out on the TCR CDR3, a first-round RT-PCR used the HTBI primer set. Each CDR3 protein gets one entry after TCRdb re-called the multiplex PCR reads with MiXCR. The repertoire holds 700,000 to 950,000 distinct CDR3 sequences, with under 45% as singletons. This entry is derived from a study of T cells in Graves' hyperthyroidism and ophthalmopathy. Whole-study findings and limits: Stable hyperthyroidism was separated from ophthalmopathy by a model based on 13 V-J features. Blood also carried most thyroid clonotypes expanded above 0.001. The model forecast ophthalmopathy, anticipating it by a median approximately 6.1 months before onset.

V shed 3 bases and J shed 3 bases, with 11 bases lying between them. CDR3 size: 14 residues. CDR1 is SGHAT and CDR2 is FQNNGV in the germline V gene. This TCR came from a woman aged 40 to 50 with Graves' hyperthyroidism. The rearrangement links TRBV11-2 to TRBJ2-5; possible D gene TRBD2, 6 bases. The sequencing input was blood. CDR3 DNA sequence: TGTGCCAGCAGCTTTCTCGGGAGCAAAGAGACCCAGTACGTC. Translation: CASSFLGSKETQYV.